This entry concerns a single T cell receptor beta chain. The antigen remains unidentified. This record comes from a study of cytomegalovirus exposure and HLA in healthy donors. The study ran its PCR with 60 Vbeta and 13 Jbeta primers. TCRdb's copy holds only in-frame clones and misses some; the assay was immunoSEQ multiplex PCR. Here the sample spans over 80,000 clones, 55% to 70% being singletons. CDR1 is SGDLS and CDR2 is YYNGEE in the germline V gene. This CDR3 has 16 amino acids. Trimming removed 3 bases from V and 6 bases from J; junction bases left unmatched: 11. General study findings and limits: Most observed TCR sequences were rare, whereas some public TCRs were detected in many donors.

Sequencing was carried out using PBMCs. The chain joins TRBV9 to TRBJ1-4; 7 bases match TRBD1. The source is a boy younger than 18 in good health and CMV-seropositive. The CDR3 sequence: CASSEGAHRGHEKLFF. The CDR3 bases are TGTGCCAGCAGCGAAGGGGCTCACAGGGGTCATGAAAAACTGTTTTTT.